This entry lists 17 T cell receptor beta chains sequenced from one sample in a study of control samples from healthy donors and cancer patients. Assay: immunoSEQ multiplex PCR; the TCRdb copy retains only in-frame clones and omits some. The sample has under 450,000 clones, 80% to 95% seen once; the top ten hold over 5.5%. The sequenced sample was PBMCs. The receptors were sampled from a man aged 35 to 55 with head and neck cancer.

The V gene is TRBV9, the J gene TRBJ1-1, with 10 bases matching TRBD1. Trimming took 3 bases from V and 7 from J; bases not matched to a gene: 15. The CDR3 runs 17 residues. Germline V lookup: CDR1 SGDLS, CDR2 YYNGEE. The CDR3 loop is CASSALEKSTGGSEAFF. The CDR3 DNA sequence: TGTGCCAGCAGCGCGCTAGAGAAATCGACAGGGGGCAGTGAAGCTTTCTTT.

V is TRBV27 and J is TRBJ1-6; D ambiguous. The CDR3 totals 17 residues. Germline V gives CDR1 MNHEY, CDR2 SMNVEV (reference sequence). V was shortened by 3 bases and J by 2 bases, with 14 bases between the two germline ends. DNA of the CDR3: TGTGCCAGCAGTTTCGGGAGTCCCATAACCTATAATTCACCCCTCCACTTT. This encodes CASSFGSPITYNSPLHF.

The chain employs TRBV5-1 and TRBJ2-5; a possible D gene is TRBD1 (5 bases). Germline V gene data show CDR1 as SGHRS and CDR2 as YFSETQ. V was clipped by 4 bases and J by 5 bases, with 18 bases between them. The CDR3 runs 15 residues. The CDR3 region is CASSPSRRGSETQYF. As DNA, the CDR3 is TGCGCCAGCAGCCCATCCCGAAGGGGTTCGGAGACCCAGTACTTC.

The J gene is TRBJ1-1, the V gene TRBV30; D not certain. Germline assignment: CDR1 GTSNPN and CDR2 SVGIG (reference sequence). With 2 bases removed from V and 1 base from J, the gap between germline ends came to 11 bases. This CDR3 has 14 residues. The CDR3 region has the DNA TGTGCCTGGAGTTTGACCCCCGGGAACACTGAAGCTTTCTTT. This encodes CAWSLTPGNTEAFF.

The CDR3 nucleotides are TGTGCCAGCAGTGACACCCCGGGGAACACTGAAGCTTTCTTT. Amino acid sequence: CASSDTPGNTEAFF. V gene TRBV6-2 or TRBV6-3 combines with J gene TRBJ1-1, with D uncertain. This CDR3 is built from 14 residues. Trimming took 5 bases from V and 1 from J, leaving 11 bases between them. Germline V gene data show CDR1 as MNHEY and CDR2 as SVGEGT.

The chain has TRBV6-5 and TRBJ2-7; maybe TRBD1 (5 bases). Trimming removed 6 bases at V and 5 bases at J, with 20 bases between. This CDR3 is 15 amino acids long. CDR1 MNHEY and CDR2 SVGAGI come from the germline V gene. The CDR3 protein is CASRAVGAGNHEQYF. CDR3 sequence (DNA): TGTGCCAGCAGAGCCGTAGGGGCAGGGAATCACGAGCAGTACTTC.

V usage is TRBV7-8 and J usage is TRBJ2-7; 7 nucleotides match TRBD1. The CDR3 is 15 residues long. Losses at the gene ends were 5 bases for V and 2 bases for J; bases not matched to a gene: 9. Germline V lookup: CDR1 SGHVS, CDR2 FQNEAQ. The DNA of the CDR3 is TGTGCCAGCAGCGGACGACAGGGCTTGACCTACGAGCAGTACTTC. Translating it yields CASSGRQGLTYEQYF.

The J gene is TRBJ1-1, the V gene TRBV7-3; D might be TRBD1 (6 bases). Germline CDR1 reads SGHTA; CDR2 reads FQGTGA. CDR3 length: 13 residues. V dropped 3 bases and J dropped 3 bases, with 8 bases sitting between them. The DNA for the CDR3 is TGTGCCAGCAGCTTTTACAGGGACACTGAAGCTTTCTTT. This sequence encodes CASSFYRDTEAFF.

The chain recombines TRBV9 with TRBJ2-2; D gene ambiguous. The ends were cut back, 4 bases at V and 7 bases at J, with 11 bases in the middle. The CDR3 sequence is 13 residues long. Germline V gene sequence: CDR1 SGDLS, CDR2 YYNGEE. The CDR3 nucleotides are TGTGCCAGCAGCCCCAAAACGGGCGGGGAGCTGTTTTTT. This translates into CASSPKTGGELFF.

The chain couples TRBV7-2 to TRBJ2-1, with D possibly called TRBD1 or TRBD2 (5 bases each). Trimming stripped 0 bases from V and 9 bases from J, with 9 bases between. Germline CDR1 reads SGHTA; CDR2 reads FQGNSA. This CDR3 contains 13 residues. The DNA for the CDR3 is TGTGCCAGCAGCTTAGCAGGGGACGGTGAGCAGTTCTTC. It is translated as CASSLAGDGEQFF.

The V gene is TRBV7-8, the J gene TRBJ1-1, with 7 bases identical to TRBD1. In germline, CDR1 is SGHVS, CDR2 FQNEAQ. V lost 5 bases, J lost 5 bases, and 11 bases stayed unmatched. This CDR3 spans 15 amino acids. CDR3 region: CASSLQGSLRTEAFF. Here the CDR3 DNA reads TGTGCCAGCAGCCTACAGGGGTCCCTAAGGACTGAAGCTTTCTTT.

The chain uses TRBV18 and TRBJ2-7; TRBD2 matches 15 bases. V shed 2 bases and J 5 bases; nucleotides not matched to a gene: 4. From germline, CDR1 is KGHSH and CDR2 LQKENI. This CDR3 is built from 16 residues. Written as DNA, the CDR3 is TGTGCCAGCTCACCAGGGACTAGCGGGGGGCACAACGAGCAGTACTTC. Its translation: CASSPGTSGGHNEQYF. Drawing the rest from reference TRBV18 and TRBJ2-7, the complete variable domain is NAGVMQNPRHLVRRRGQEARLRCSPMKGHSHVYWYRQLPEEGLKFMVYLQKENIIDESGMPKERFSAEFPKEGPSILRIQQVVRGDSAAYFCASSPGTSGGHNEQYFGPGTRLTVT.

The rearrangement joins TRBV27 to TRBJ2-2; no reliable D call. CDR1 and CDR2 (germline): MNHEY, SMNVEV (reference sequence). V shed 3 bases and J shed 0 bases, with 8 bases lying between them. The CDR3 consists of 15 residues. The CDR3 sequence is CASSLQQTNTGELFF. DNA for the CDR3: TGTGCCAGCAGTTTGCAGCAGACGAACACCGGGGAGCTGTTTTTT.

This clone occurred once. The chain links TRBV9 to TRBJ2-1; 7 bases fit TRBD2. This CDR3 has 16 residues. J lost 4 bases, V lost 4 bases, and 11 bases had no gene match. Looked up from germline, CDR1 is SGDLS and CDR2 is YYNGEE. The CDR3 reads CASSPFGGVLYNEQFF. Written as DNA, the CDR3 is TGTGCCAGCAGCCCTTTTGGGGGGGTCCTGTACAATGAGCAGTTCTTC.

The chain links TRBV5-1 to TRBJ2-2, with a weak D call TRBD2 (5 bases). V was clipped by 4 bases and J by 6 bases, with 16 bases between them. The germline gives CDR1 SGHRS, CDR2 YFSETQ. The CDR3 spans 15 residues. The CDR3 protein is CASSLNAERAGELFF. For the CDR3, the DNA is TGCGCCAGCAGCCTAAACGCAGAGAGGGCCGGGGAGCTGTTTTTT.

This chain links TRBV6-5 with TRBJ2-7, with TRBD2 matching 12 bases. Unmatched junction bases numbered 3, after V lost 6 bases and J lost 0 bases. This CDR3 is built from 15 residues. CDR1 and CDR2 (germline): MNHEY, SVGAGI. The CDR3 bases are TGTGCCAGCAGCCTAGCGGGAGGGAGCTCCTACGAGCAGTACTTC. This encodes CASSLAGGSSYEQYF.

The chain recombines TRBV28 with TRBJ1-4, with D possibly being TRBD1 (5 bases). The ends were cut back, 3 bases at V and 5 bases at J, with 19 bases in the middle. This CDR3 contains 17 residues. Germline assignment: CDR1 MDHEN and CDR2 SYDVKM. The CDR3 loop is CASSFFQGQGSNEKLFF. In DNA, the CDR3 is TGTGCCAGCAGTTTTTTCCAAGGGCAGGGTTCGAATGAAAAACTGTTTTTT.